This T cell receptor (beta chain) comes out of a study of graft-versus-host responses after intestinal transplantation. At the level of the study: Once they had received anti-thymocyte globulin induction, all recipients took tacrolimus and steroids for around three years. Study findings and constraints: Some GvH clones appeared in ileal mucosa or blood before recipient bone marrow. Circulating GvH clone levels at their peak were associated with HvG declines (early post-transplant).

Following transplant, bone marrow was collected either from the posterior iliac crest or from another site chosen by the physician. Details on this clone: Its antigen is currently unknown.

Assay: immunoSEQ multiplex PCR; the TCRdb copy retains only in-frame clones and omits some. Counted here are about 69,000 clones, 80% to 95% occurring once; the ten biggest clones make up roughly 6.7%. The germline V and J ends were trimmed by 6 bases and 2 bases, with 11 bases remaining between them. Germline V gene data show CDR1 as SNHLY and CDR2 as FYNNEI. The CDR3 is made up of 14 amino acids. Sample: bone marrow, taken 734 days after intestinal transplantation. The sequence came from a human patient who received an intestinal transplant, so some T cells may come from the graft donor. This chain uses TRBV2 with TRBJ2-1; D may correspond to TRBD1 or TRBD2 (6 bases each). The CDR3 loop reads CASSAGEAYNEQFF. CDR3 in DNA: TGTGCCAGCAGCGCAGGGGAGGCCTACAATGAGCAGTTCTTC.